The sequence of this T cell receptor beta chain was determined in a study of CD8+ T cells in alopecia areata. Overall study context: Affected scalp percentage gauged treated patients' severity.

Comment on this clone: Its antigen remains unidentified.

Study-level findings and limits: Persistence in scalp and blood during tofacitinib was observed for many expanded lesional clones.

In each case, RNA was isolated and then reverse transcribed into cDNA as the sequencing template. Assay used: immunoSEQ multiplex PCR; TCRdb lists only in-frame clones, some missing. This sample yields tens of thousands of clones, of which around 29% are seen a single time; about 15% belongs to the top ten. This CDR3 contains 14 residues. With 4 bases clipped from V and 6 bases from J, the junction kept 3 bases outside the gene matches. Germline CDR1 and CDR2: SQVTM and ANQGSEA. Treatment given: oral pan-JAK inhibitor, 5-10 mg twice daily. The chain combines TRBV29-1 with TRBJ2-1; 13 bases line up with TRBD2. This sequence originates from a human donor with alopecia areata. Here the sequenced sample was CD8+ T cells sorted from blood, taken at week 4, from a patient treated with tofacitinib. The CDR3 sequence: CSVATSGRGNEQFF. In DNA, the CDR3 is TGCAGCGTTGCAACTAGCGGGAGGGGCAATGAGCAGTTCTTC.